This T cell receptor (beta chain) was observed in a study of spatial heterogeneity in lung cancer. Findings and limits, study-wide: For tumor T cells, estimated coverage reached only approximately 6.9% (alpha) and over 11% (beta). Expanded TCRs classified as ubiquitous or regional were counted, and these counts tracked ubiquitous and regional nonsynonymous mutations, respectively. The study found that expanded intratumoral alpha and beta TCR counts tracked tumor mutation counts.

This clonotype appeared many times. Its matching antigen is unknown. At one end, the junction sequence differs from germline, possibly due to a read error. One entry per CDR3 protein results from TCRdb running MiXCR on the 5' RACE reads. Of about 5,000 distinct CDR3 sequences listed, roughly 7.8% are singletons. Time point given: sample taken at primary tumor resection. The CDR3 covers 13 residues. In germline, CDR1 is SGHDT, CDR2 YYEEEE. The sequencing here drew on lung tumor tissue, taken at surgery. The receptor comes from a female donor with early-stage non-small cell lung cancer. The chain links TRBV5-6 to TRBJ1-1; D unresolved. The CDR3: CASRLGERSEAFF. In DNA form, the CDR3 reads TGTGCCAGCAGGTTGGGTGAGAGGTCTGAAGCTTTCTTT.